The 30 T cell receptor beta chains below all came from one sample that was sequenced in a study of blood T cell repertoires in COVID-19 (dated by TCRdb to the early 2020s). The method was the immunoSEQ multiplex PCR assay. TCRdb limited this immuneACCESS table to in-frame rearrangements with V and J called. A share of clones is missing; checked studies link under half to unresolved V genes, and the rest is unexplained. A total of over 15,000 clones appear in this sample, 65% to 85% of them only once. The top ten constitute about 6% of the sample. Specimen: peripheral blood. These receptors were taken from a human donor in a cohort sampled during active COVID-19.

The CDR3 DNA reads TGTGCCAGCAGCCCCCCGGACCTAAGGACAGAGACCTATGGCTACACCTTC. Residues: CASSPPDLRTETYGYTF. This sequence joins TRBV11-2 and TRBJ1-2; tentatively, D is TRBD1 (6 bases). The V end was cut by 5 bases, the J end by 4 bases, with 23 bases between. Germline values: CDR1 SGHAT, CDR2 FQNNGV. The CDR3 sequence is 17 residues long.

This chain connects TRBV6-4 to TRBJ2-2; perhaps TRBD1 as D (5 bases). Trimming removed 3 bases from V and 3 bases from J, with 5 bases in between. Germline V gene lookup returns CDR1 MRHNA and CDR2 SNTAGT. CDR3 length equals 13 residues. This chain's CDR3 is CASSEGDTGELFF. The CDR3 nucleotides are TGTGCCAGCAGTGAAGGGGACACCGGGGAGCTGTTTTTT.

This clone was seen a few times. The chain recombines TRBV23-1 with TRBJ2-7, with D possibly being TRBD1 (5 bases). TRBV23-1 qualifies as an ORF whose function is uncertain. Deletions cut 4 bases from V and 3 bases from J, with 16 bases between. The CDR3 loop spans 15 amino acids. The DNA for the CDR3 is TGCGCCAGCAGTCGCCAGACAGCGAGCTACTACGAGCAGTACTTC. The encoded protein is CASSRQTASYYEQYF.

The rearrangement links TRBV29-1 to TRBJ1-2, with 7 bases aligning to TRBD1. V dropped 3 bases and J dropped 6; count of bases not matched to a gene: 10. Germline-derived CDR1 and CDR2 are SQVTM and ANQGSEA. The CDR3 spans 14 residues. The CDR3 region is CSVDLRGVGDGYTF. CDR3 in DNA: TGCAGCGTTGACCTCAGGGGGGTCGGGGATGGCTACACCTTC. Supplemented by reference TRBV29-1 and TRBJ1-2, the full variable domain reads SAVISQKPSRDICQRGTSLTIQCQVDSQVTMMFWYRQQPGQSLTLIATANQGSEATYESGFVIDKFPISRPNLTFSTLTVSNMSPEDSSIYLCSVDLRGVGDGYTFGSGTRLTVV.

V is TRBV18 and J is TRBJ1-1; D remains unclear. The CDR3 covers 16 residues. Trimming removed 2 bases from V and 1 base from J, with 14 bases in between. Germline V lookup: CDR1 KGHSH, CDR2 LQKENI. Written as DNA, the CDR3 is TGTGCCAGCTCACCAGGCGGCTCAATAGGGAACACTGAAGCTTTCTTT. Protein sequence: CASSPGGSIGNTEAFF.

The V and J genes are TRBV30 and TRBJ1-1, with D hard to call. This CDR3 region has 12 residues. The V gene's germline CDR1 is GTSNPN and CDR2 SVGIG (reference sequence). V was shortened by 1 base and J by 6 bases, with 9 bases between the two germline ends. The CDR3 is CAWSATRSEAFF. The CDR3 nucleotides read TGTGCCTGGAGTGCCACACGATCTGAAGCTTTCTTT.

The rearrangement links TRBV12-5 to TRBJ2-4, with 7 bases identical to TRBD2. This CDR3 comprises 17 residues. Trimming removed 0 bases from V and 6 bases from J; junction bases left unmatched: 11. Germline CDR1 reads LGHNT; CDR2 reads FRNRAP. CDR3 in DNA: TGTGCTAGTGGTTTGGTACCTCTAGCGGAGCCTTCAAACATTCAGTACTTC. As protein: CASGLVPLAEPSNIQYF.

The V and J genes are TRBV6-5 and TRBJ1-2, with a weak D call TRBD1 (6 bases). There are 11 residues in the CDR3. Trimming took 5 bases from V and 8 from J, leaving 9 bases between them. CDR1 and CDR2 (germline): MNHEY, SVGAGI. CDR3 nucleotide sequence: TGTGCCAGCAGTCAGGGGATCGGCTACACCTTC. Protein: CASSQGIGYTF.

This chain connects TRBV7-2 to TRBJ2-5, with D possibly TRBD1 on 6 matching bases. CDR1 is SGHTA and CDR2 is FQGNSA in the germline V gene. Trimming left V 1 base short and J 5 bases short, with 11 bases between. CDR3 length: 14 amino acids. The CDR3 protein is CASSLGGQGETQYF. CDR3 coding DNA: TGTGCCAGCAGCTTAGGCGGGCAGGGGGAGACCCAGTACTTC.

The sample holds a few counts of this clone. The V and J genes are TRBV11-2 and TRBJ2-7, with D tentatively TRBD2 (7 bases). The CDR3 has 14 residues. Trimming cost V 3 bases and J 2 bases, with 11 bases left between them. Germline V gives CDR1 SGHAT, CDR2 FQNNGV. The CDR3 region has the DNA TGTGCCAGCAGCTTGGGGGGGCGTGCCTACGAGCAGTACTTC. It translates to CASSLGGRAYEQYF.

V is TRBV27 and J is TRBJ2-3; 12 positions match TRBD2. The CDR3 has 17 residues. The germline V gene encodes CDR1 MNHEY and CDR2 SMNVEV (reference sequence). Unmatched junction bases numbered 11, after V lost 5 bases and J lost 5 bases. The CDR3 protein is CASSPLTSGRMGDTQYF. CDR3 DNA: TGTGCCAGCAGTCCGCTAACTAGCGGGAGGATGGGAGATACGCAGTATTTT.

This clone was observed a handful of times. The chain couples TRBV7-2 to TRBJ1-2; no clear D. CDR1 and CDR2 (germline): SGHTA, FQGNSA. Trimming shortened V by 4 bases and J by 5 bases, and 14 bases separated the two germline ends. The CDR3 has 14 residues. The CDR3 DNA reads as TGTGCCAGCAGCTCTAGGACGGGGAATTATGGCTACACCTTC. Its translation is CASSSRTGNYGYTF.

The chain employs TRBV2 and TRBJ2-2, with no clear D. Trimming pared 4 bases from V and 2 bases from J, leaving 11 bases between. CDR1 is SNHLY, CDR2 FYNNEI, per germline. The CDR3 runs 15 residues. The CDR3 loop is CASSVESSNTGELFF. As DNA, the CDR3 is TGTGCCAGCAGTGTGGAGTCCTCTAACACCGGGGAGCTGTTTTTT.

As DNA, the CDR3 is TGTGCCAGCAGCTTCACTTCCTACAATGAGCAGTTCTTC. It is translated as CASSFTSYNEQFF. The chain links TRBV7-9 to TRBJ2-1; D is unclear. The CDR3 loop spans 13 amino acids. The V and J ends lost 3 bases and 1 base respectively, with 4 bases between them. Germline CDR1 and CDR2: SEHNR and FQNEAQ (reference sequence). The variable domain in full, completed from reference TRBV7-9 and TRBJ2-1, reads DTGVSQNPRHKITKRGQNVTFRCDPISEHNRLYWYRQTLGQGPEFLTYFQNEAQLEKSRLLSDRFSAERPKGSFSTLEIQRTEQGDSAMYLCASSFTSYNEQFFGPGTRLTVL.

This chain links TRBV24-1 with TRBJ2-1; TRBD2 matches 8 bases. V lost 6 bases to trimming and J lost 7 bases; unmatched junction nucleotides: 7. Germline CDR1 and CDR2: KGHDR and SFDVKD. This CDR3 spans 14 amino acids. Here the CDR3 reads CATSSGSMWNEQFF. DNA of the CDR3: TGTGCCACCAGTAGCGGGAGTATGTGGAATGAGCAGTTCTTC.

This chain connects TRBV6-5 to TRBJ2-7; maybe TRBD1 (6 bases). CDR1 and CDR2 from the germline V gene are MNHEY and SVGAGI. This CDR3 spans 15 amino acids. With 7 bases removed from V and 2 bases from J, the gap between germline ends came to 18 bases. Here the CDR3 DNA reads TGTGCCAGCACCCTTAAACAGGGTTCCCCCTACGAGCAGTACTTC. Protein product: CASTLKQGSPYEQYF.

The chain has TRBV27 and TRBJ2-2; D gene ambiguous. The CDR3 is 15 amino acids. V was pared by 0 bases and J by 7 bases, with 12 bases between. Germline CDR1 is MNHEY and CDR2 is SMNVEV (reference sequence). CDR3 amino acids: CASSLSLVLNGELFF. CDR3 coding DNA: TGTGCCAGCAGTTTATCTCTAGTTCTTAACGGGGAGCTGTTTTTT.

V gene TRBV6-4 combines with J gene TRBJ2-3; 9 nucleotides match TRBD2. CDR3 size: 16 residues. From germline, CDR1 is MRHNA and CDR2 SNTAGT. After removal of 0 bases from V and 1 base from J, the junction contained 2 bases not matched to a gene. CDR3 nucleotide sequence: TGTGCCAGCAGTGACTCGGCGGGAGGGGGCACAGATACGCAGTATTTT. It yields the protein CASSDSAGGGTDTQYF.

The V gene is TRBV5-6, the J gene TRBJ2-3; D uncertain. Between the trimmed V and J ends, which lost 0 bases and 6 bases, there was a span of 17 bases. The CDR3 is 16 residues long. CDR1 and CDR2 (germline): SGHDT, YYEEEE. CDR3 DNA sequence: TGTGCCAGCAGCTTGGACTTTCTCCCGCTTAGTGATACGCAGTATTTT. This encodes CASSLDFLPLSDTQYF.

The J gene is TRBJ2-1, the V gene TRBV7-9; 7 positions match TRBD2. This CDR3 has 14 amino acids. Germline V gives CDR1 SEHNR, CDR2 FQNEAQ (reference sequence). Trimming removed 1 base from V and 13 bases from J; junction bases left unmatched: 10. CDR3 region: CASSLDGGGPNQFF. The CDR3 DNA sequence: TGTGCCAGCAGCTTAGACGGGGGAGGGCCGAACCAGTTCTTC.

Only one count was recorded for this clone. The CDR3 loop is CASSFSSAYYNEQFF. The DNA of the CDR3 is TGTGCCAGCAGCTTTTCTAGCGCCTATTACAATGAGCAGTTCTTC. The chain links TRBV7-3 to TRBJ2-1, with a possible D match to TRBD2 (6 bases). Trimming removed 3 bases from V and 4 bases from J, with 13 bases in between. This CDR3 has 15 amino acids. Germline V gene data show CDR1 as SGHTA and CDR2 as FQGTGA.

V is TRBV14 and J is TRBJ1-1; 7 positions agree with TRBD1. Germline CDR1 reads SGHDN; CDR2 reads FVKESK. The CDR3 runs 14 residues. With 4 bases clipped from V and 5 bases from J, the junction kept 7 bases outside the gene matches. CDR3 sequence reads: CASSPRQGRTEAFF. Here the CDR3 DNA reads TGTGCCAGCAGCCCCCGACAGGGACGAACTGAAGCTTTCTTT.

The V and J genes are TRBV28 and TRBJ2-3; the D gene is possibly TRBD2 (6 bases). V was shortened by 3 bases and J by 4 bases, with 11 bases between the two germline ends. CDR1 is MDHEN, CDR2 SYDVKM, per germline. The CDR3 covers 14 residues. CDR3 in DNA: TGTGCCAGCAGTTTGCCGGGAGTATCAGATACGCAGTATTTT. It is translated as CASSLPGVSDTQYF.

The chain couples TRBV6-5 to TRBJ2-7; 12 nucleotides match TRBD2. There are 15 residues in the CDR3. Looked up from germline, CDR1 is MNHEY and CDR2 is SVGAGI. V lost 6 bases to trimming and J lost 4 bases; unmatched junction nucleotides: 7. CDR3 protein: CASRPTSGSRYEQYF. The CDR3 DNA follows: TGTGCCAGCAGACCGACTAGCGGGAGTAGGTACGAGCAGTACTTC.

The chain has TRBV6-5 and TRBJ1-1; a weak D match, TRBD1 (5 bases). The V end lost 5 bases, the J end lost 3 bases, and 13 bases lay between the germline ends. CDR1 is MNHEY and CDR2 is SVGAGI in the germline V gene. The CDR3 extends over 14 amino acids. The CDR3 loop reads CASSTGVEYTEAFF. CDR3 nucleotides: TGTGCCAGCAGTACGGGGGTAGAGTACACTGAAGCTTTCTTT.

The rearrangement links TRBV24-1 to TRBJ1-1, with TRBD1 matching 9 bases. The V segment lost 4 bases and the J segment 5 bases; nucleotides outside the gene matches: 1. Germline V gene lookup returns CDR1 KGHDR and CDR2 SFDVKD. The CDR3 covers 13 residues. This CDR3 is CATSDGQGTEAFF. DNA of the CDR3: TGTGCCACCAGTGACGGACAGGGGACTGAAGCTTTCTTT.

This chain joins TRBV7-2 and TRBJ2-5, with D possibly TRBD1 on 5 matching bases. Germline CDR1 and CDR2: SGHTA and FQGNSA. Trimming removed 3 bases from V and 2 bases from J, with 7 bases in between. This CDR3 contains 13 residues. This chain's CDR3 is CASSFTGQETQYF. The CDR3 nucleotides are TGTGCCAGCAGCTTTACAGGACAAGAGACCCAGTACTTC.

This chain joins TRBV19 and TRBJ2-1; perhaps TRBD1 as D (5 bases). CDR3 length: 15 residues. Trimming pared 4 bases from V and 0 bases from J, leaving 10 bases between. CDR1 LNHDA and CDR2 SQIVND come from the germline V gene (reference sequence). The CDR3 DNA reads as TGTGCCAGTAGTACCCTGCAGGGCTCCTACAATGAGCAGTTCTTC. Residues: CASSTLQGSYNEQFF.

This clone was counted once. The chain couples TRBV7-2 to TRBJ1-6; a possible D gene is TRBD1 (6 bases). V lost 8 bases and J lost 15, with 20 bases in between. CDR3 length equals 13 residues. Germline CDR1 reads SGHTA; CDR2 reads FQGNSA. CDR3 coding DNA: TGTGCCAGCTGCGGACAGTTCCCTTGTGTCCTCCACTTT. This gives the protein CASCGQFPCVLHF.

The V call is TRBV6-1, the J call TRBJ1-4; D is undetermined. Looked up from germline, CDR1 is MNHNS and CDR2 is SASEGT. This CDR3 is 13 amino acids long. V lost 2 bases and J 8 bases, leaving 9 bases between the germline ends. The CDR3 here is CASSETRGEKLFF. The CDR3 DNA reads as TGTGCCAGCAGTGAAACCCGGGGAGAAAAACTGTTTTTT.